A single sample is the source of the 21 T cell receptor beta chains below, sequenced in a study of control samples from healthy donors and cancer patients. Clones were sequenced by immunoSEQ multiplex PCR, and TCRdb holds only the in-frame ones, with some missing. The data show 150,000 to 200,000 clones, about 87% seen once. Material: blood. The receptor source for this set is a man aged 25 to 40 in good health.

DNA of the CDR3: TGTGCCAGCAGCACGGGACGTCAGCCCCAGCATTTT. It yields the protein CASSTGRQPQHF. The chain has TRBV7-9 and TRBJ1-5; a weak D match, TRBD1 (5 bases). CDR3 length: 12 residues. V lost 5 bases, J lost 6 bases, and 8 bases lay in between. CDR1 is SEHNR and CDR2 is FQNEAQ in the germline V gene (reference sequence). Full variable domain (rest looked up from reference TRBV7-9 and TRBJ1-5): DTGVSQNPRHKITKRGQNVTFRCDPISEHNRLYWYRQTLGQGPEFLTYFQNEAQLEKSRLLSDRFSAERPKGSFSTLEIQRTEQGDSAMYLCASSTGRQPQHFGDGTRLSIL.

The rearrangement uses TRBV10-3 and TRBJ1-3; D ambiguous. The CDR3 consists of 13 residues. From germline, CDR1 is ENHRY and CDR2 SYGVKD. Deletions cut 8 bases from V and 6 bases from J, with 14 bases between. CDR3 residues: CAIFIEDLNTIYF. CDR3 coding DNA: TGTGCCATCTTCATCGAAGATTTAAACACCATATATTTT.

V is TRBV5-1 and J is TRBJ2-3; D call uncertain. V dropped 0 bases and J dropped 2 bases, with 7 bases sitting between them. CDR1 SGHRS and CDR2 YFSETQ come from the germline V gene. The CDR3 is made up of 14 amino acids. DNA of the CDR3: TGCGCCAGCAGCTTGGGGTCAGACACAGATACGCAGTATTTT. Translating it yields CASSLGSDTDTQYF.

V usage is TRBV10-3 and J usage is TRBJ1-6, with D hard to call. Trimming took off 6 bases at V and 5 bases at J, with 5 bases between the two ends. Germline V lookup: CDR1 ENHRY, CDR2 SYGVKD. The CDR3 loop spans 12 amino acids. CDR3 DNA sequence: TGTGCCATCAGGCAGGATAATTCACCCCTCCACTTT. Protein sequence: CAIRQDNSPLHF.

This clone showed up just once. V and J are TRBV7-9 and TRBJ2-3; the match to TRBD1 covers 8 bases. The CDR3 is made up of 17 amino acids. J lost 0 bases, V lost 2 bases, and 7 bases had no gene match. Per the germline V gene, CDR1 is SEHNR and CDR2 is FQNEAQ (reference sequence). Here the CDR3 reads CASSLTRDRSSTDTQYF. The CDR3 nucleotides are TGTGCCAGCAGCTTAACAAGGGACAGGTCTAGCACAGATACGCAGTATTTT.

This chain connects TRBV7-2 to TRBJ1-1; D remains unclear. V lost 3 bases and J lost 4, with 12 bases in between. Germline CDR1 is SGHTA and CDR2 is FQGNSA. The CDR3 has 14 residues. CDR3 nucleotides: TGTGCCAGCAGCTTCGGAGATTTGGGCACTGAAGCTTTCTTT. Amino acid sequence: CASSFGDLGTEAFF.

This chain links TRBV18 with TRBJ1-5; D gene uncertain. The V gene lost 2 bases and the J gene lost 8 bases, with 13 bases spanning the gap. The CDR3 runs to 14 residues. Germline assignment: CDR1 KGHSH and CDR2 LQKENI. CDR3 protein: CASSPGQTREPQHF. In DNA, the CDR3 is TGTGCCAGCTCACCAGGGCAGACCCGTGAGCCCCAGCATTTT.

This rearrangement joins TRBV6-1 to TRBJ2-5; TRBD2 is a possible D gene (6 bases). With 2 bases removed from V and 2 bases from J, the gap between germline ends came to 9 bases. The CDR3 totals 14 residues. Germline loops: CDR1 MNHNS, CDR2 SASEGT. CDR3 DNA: TGTGCCAGCAGTGAATTGGGGACTCAAGAGACCCAGTACTTC. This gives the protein CASSELGTQETQYF.

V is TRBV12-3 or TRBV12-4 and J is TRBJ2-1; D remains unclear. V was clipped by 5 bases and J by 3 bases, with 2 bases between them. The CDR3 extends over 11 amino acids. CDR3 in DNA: TGTGCCAGCAGTATCTACAATGAGCAGTTCTTC. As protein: CASSIYNEQFF.

The CDR3 DNA is TGTGCCTGGAATAAAAGGACAGGAGATACGCAGTATTTT. Its protein product is CAWNKRTGDTQYF. This chain links TRBV30 with TRBJ2-3, with TRBD1 identical over 7 bases. Germline V CDR1 and CDR2: GTSNPN, SVGIG (reference sequence). The V and J ends lost 4 bases and 5 bases, in that order; junction bases with no gene match: 6. The CDR3 length is 13 residues.

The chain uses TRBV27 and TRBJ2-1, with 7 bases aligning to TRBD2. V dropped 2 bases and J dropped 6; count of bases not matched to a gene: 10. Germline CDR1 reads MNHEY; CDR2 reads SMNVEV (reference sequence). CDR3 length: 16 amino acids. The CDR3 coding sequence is TGTGCCAGCAGTTTAGATCCGGCGGGAGTCCTCAATGAGCAGTTCTTC. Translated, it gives CASSLDPAGVLNEQFF.

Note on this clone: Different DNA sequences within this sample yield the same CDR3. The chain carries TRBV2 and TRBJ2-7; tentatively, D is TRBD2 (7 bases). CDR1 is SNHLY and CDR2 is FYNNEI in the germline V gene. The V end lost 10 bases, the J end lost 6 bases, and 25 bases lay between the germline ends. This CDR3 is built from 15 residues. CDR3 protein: CATLGEGGGRSEQYF. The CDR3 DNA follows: TGTGCCACCTTAGGGGAGGGGGGGGGCCGAAGCGAGCAGTACTTC.

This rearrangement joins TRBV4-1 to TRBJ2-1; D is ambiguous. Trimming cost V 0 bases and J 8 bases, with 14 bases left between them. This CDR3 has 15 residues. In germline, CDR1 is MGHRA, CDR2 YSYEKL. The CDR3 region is CASSQDIPHPHEQFF. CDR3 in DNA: TGCGCCAGCAGCCAAGACATACCGCACCCCCATGAGCAGTTCTTC.

Here the CDR3 reads CASSLGQNFQETQYF. CDR3 nucleotide sequence: TGCGCCAGCAGCTTGGGTCAGAATTTCCAAGAGACCCAGTACTTC. V usage is TRBV5-1 and J usage is TRBJ2-5; no firm D call. Germline loops: CDR1 SGHRS, CDR2 YFSETQ. The CDR3 is 15 residues long. V was shortened by 0 bases and J by 1 base, with 10 bases between the two germline ends. Drawing the rest from reference TRBV5-1 and TRBJ2-5, the complete variable domain is KAGVTQTPRYLIKTRGQQVTLSCSPISGHRSVSWYQQTPGQGLQFLFEYFSETQRNKGNFPGRFSGRQFSNSRSEMNVSTLELGDSALYLCASSLGQNFQETQYFGPGTRLLVL.

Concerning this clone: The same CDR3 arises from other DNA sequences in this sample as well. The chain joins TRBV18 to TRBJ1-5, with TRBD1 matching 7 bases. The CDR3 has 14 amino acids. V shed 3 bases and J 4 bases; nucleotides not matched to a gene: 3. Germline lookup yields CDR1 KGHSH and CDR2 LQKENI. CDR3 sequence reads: CASSPSRGNQPQHF. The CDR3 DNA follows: TGTGCCAGCTCACCGTCCAGGGGGAATCAGCCCCAGCATTTT.

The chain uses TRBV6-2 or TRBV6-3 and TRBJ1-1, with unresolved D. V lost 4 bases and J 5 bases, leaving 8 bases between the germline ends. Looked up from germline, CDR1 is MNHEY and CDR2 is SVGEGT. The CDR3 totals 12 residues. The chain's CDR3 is CASSFGLTEAFF. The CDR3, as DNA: TGTGCCAGCAGTTTCGGACTAACTGAAGCTTTCTTT.

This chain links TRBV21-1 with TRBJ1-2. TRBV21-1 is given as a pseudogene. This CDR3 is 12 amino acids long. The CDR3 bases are TGTGCCAGCAGCAAAGGGTGCCGTGGCTACACCTTC. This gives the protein CASSKGCRGYTF.

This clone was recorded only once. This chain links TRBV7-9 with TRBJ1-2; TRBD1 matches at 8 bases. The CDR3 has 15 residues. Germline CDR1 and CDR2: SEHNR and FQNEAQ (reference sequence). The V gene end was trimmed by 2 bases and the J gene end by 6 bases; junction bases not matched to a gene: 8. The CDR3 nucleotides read TGTGCCAGCAGCTTACTCGGACAGGGAAGCGATGGCTACACCTTC. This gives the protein CASSLLGQGSDGYTF.

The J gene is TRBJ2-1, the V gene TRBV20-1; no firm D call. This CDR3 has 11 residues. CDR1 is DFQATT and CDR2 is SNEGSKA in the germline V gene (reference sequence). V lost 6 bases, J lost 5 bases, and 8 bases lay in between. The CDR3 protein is CSASDNNEQFF. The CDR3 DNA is TGCAGTGCGAGCGATAACAATGAGCAGTTCTTC.

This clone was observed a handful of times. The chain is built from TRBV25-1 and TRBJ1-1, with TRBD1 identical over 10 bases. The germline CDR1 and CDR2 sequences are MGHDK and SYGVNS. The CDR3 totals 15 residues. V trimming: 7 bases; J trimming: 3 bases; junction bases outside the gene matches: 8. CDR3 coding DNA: TGTGCCAGCACTGGAGACAGGGGGCGTGACACTGAAGCTTTCTTT. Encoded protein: CASTGDRGRDTEAFF.

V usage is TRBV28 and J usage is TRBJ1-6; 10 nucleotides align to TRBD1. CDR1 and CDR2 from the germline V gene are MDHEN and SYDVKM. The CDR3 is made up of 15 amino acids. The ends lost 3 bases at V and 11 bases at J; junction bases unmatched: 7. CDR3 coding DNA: TGTGCCAGCAGTTTGGTGAGACAGGGGGCAACACCCCTCCACTTT. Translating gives CASSLVRQGATPLHF.